The 7 T cell receptor beta chains presented below share a single source sample, sequenced in a study of preoperative IRX-2 immunotherapy in early breast cancer. Indicated treatment: preoperative locoregional IRX-2 cytokine immunotherapy. Using immunoSEQ multiplex PCR, the repertoire was profiled, and TCRdb retains in-frame clones only, with some absent. The repertoire holds 5,000 to 6,500 clones, with roughly two thirds as singletons. This material consisted of tumor tissue, taken before IRX-2 immunotherapy. These receptors all come from a human donor with breast cancer.

The table lists this clone with a few counts. J is TRBJ2-1 and V is TRBV11-3, with D tentatively TRBD1 (5 bases). The V gene lost 2 bases and the J gene lost 7 bases, with 12 bases spanning the gap. This CDR3 has 14 amino acids. The germline gives CDR1 SGHNT, CDR2 YENEEA. CDR3 DNA: TGTGCCAGCAGCTTAATCCAGGGTGGTAATGAGCAGTTCTTC. It codes for CASSLIQGGNEQFF. The variable domain in full, with the rest retrieved from reference TRBV11-3 and TRBJ2-1, is EAGVVQSPRYKIIEKKQPVAFWCNPISGHNTLYWYLQNLGQGPELLIRYENEEAVDDSQLPKDRFSAERLKGVDSTLKIQPAELGDSAVYLCASSLIQGGNEQFFGPGTRLTVL.

This clone is labeled medium-sized (0.01 to 0.1%). The V gene is TRBV6-8, the J gene TRBJ2-1; 10 bases agree with TRBD2. V was clipped by 5 bases and J by 2 bases; unmatched bases: 3. The germline gives CDR1 MNHGY, CDR2 SAAAGT. CDR3 length: 15 residues. CDR3 region: CASSILAGAYNEQFF. The CDR3 nucleotides read TGTGCCAGCAGTATTCTAGCGGGAGCCTACAATGAGCAGTTCTTC.

The table lists this clone with a few counts. The chain has TRBV18 and TRBJ2-7; TRBD2 matches at 11 bases. After removal of 4 bases from V and 2 bases from J, the junction contained 4 bases not matched to a gene. Germline loops: CDR1 KGHSH, CDR2 LQKENI. CDR3 length: 15 amino acids. The CDR3 protein is CASSLYSGRAYEQYF. The CDR3 coding sequence is TGTGCCAGCTCACTCTATAGCGGGAGGGCCTACGAGCAGTACTTC. Looking up the rest from reference TRBV18 and TRBJ2-7 gives the full variable domain: NAGVMQNPRHLVRRRGQEARLRCSPMKGHSHVYWYRQLPEEGLKFMVYLQKENIIDESGMPKERFSAEFPKEGPSILRIQQVVRGDSAAYFCASSLYSGRAYEQYFGPGTRLTVT.

The chain links TRBV6-8 to TRBJ1-5; a weak D match, TRBD1 (6 bases). V was trimmed by 4 bases and J by 3 bases, leaving 10 bases between them. Germline assignment: CDR1 MNHGY and CDR2 SAAAGT. This CDR3 has 14 amino acids. CDR3 sequence (DNA): TGTGCCAGCAGTTTAACAGGGCCCAATCAGCCCCAGCATTTT. Encoded protein: CASSLTGPNQPQHF.

This chain uses TRBV28 with TRBJ1-5; D gene unclear. The CDR3 is made up of 16 amino acids. Per the germline V gene, CDR1 is MDHEN and CDR2 is SYDVKM. V was cut by 6 bases and J by 7 bases, with 22 bases left in between. DNA for the CDR3: TGTGCCAGCAGAGGGCGAGAAACCAGGATCTCCCAGCCCCAGCATTTT. Translation: CASRGRETRISQPQHF.

V and J are TRBV7-5 and TRBJ2-3; TRBD2, the D gene given by the table, was not confirmed from the DNA. TRBV7-5 is a known pseudogene. The CDR3 is made up of 17 amino acids. The CDR3: CASSQEGWAGSPDTQYF. The CDR3 nucleotides are TGTGCCAGCAGTCAAGAAGGATGGGCTGGGAGCCCAGATACGCAGTATTTT.

The rearrangement links TRBV30 to TRBJ1-4; 9 nucleotides agree with TRBD1. J was trimmed by 8 bases and V by 0 bases; bases with no gene match: 7. The CDR3 contains 15 residues. Germline V lookup: CDR1 GTSNPN, CDR2 SVGIG (reference sequence). In nucleotides, the CDR3 is TGTGCCTGGAGTGTAGAGGGACAGGGACGCGAAAAACTGTTTTTT. Protein sequence: CAWSVEGQGREKLFF.